These T cell receptor beta chains were read from a single sample in a study of PD-L1 blockade in urothelial cancer. The table came from immunoSEQ multiplex PCR; TCRdb's copy has only in-frame clones and leaves some out. In the table there are around 40,000 clones, around 80% of which are singletons. Here the sequenced sample was PBMCs, taken around atezolizumab (anti-PD-L1) treatment. The receptors were gathered from a man aged 60 to 75 with urothelial cancer. CDR3s include the opening cysteine and the closing phenylalanine or tryptophan. D genes are given only for firm matches. Clone size is given for some rows only: seen once, a few or many times, or a class if the clone is expanded.

J: TRBJ1-5
D: TRBD1
size: .
V: TRBV7-2
length: 14
CDR3: CASSGGTVGQPQHF
DNA: TGTGCCAGCAGCGGAGGGACAGTCGGACAGCCCCAGCATTTT

J: TRBJ1-1
D: .
size: few
V: TRBV4-3
length: 13
CDR3: CASSQPGITEAFF
DNA: TGCGCCAGCAGCCAACCCGGGATCACTGAAGCTTTCTTT

J: TRBJ1-3
D: TRBD1
size: .
V: TRBV5-1
length: 15
CDR3: CASSSGTASGNTIYF
DNA: TGCGCCAGCAGCTCGGGGACAGCCTCTGGAAACACCATATATTTT

J: TRBJ1-5
D: TRBD1
size: .
V: TRBV19
length: 15
CDR3: CASSMTGDSNQPQHF
DNA: TGTGCCAGTAGTATGACAGGGGACAGCAATCAGCCCCAGCATTTT

J: TRBJ1-5
D: .
size: few
V: TRBV19
length: 16
CDR3: CASRALWRNSNQPQHF
DNA: TGTGCCAGTAGGGCACTCTGGAGAAATAGCAATCAGCCCCAGCATTTT

J: TRBJ2-3
D: TRBD2
size: .
V: TRBV28
length: 13
CDR3: CASSTGGSDTQYF
DNA: TGTGCCAGCAGTACGGGGGGGTCAGATACGCAGTATTTT

J: TRBJ2-6
D: .
size: .
V: TRBV10-3
length: 16
CDR3: CAIPTGPISGANVLTF
DNA: TGTGCCATCCCGACAGGCCCAATTTCTGGGGCCAACGTCCTGACTTTC

J: TRBJ2-6
D: .
size: .
V: TRBV7-2
length: 17
CDR3: CASSQVGRSSGANVLTF
DNA: TGTGCCAGCAGCCAAGTGGGGCGTAGCTCTGGGGCCAACGTCCTGACTTTC

J: TRBJ1-2
D: .
size: .
V: TRBV7-9
length: 14
CDR3: CASKNVGGADGYTF
DNA: TGTGCCAGCAAAAACGTGGGGGGGGCTGATGGCTACACCTTC

J: TRBJ2-3
D: TRBD1
size: .
V: TRBV6-5
length: 16
CDR3: CASSYSGTGFSSTQYF
DNA: TGTGCCAGCAGTTACTCAGGGACAGGATTCTCGAGTACGCAGTATTTT

J: TRBJ2-7
D: TRBD1
size: .
V: TRBV18
length: 15
CDR3: CASSPLRMTGLEQYF
DNA: TGTGCCAGCTCACCCCTTCGGATGACAGGGTTGGAGCAGTACTTC

J: TRBJ1-3
D: .
size: .
V: TRBV5-1
length: 15
CDR3: CASSLDGFSGNTIYF
DNA: TGCGCCAGCAGCTTGGATGGCTTCTCTGGAAACACCATATATTTT

J: TRBJ2-7
D: TRBD2
size: .
V: TRBV27
length: 18
CDR3: CASSSKGGSSGRIYEQYF
DNA: TGTGCCAGCAGTTCAAAAGGGGGGTCTAGCGGGAGAATCTACGAGCAGTACTTC

J: TRBJ1-2
D: .
size: few
V: TRBV5-6
length: 14
CDR3: CASSPLGRNYGYTF
DNA: TGTGCCAGCAGCCCGCTGGGGAGGAACTATGGCTACACCTTC

J: TRBJ2-7
D: .
size: .
V: TRBV28
length: 14
CDR3: CASSPLGGGYEQYF
DNA: TGTGCCAGCAGCCCCCTCGGGGGTGGCTACGAGCAGTACTTC

J: TRBJ2-3
D: .
size: .
V: TRBV14
length: 13
CDR3: CASSPLVADTQYF
DNA: TGTGCCAGCAGCCCTTTAGTGGCAGATACGCAGTATTTT

J: TRBJ2-5
D: .
size: few
V: TRBV11-2
length: 16
CDR3: CASSLEMSGRQETQYF
DNA: TGTGCCAGCAGCTTAGAAATGTCGGGGAGGCAAGAGACCCAGTACTTC

J: TRBJ2-5
D: .
size: once
V: TRBV7-8
length: 14
CDR3: CASSLVGQWETQYF
DNA: TGTGCCAGCAGCTTAGTGGGGCAATGGGAGACCCAGTACTTC

J: TRBJ2-2
D: TRBD1
size: .
V: TRBV7-2
length: 17
CDR3: CASSLGPRQGNTGELFF
DNA: TGTGCCAGCAGCTTAGGCCCTAGACAGGGGAACACCGGGGAGCTGTTTTTT

J: TRBJ2-2
D: TRBD2
size: .
V: TRBV28
length: 15
CDR3: CASNSGGLGIGELFF
DNA: TGTGCCAGCAACAGCGGGGGGCTTGGGATCGGGGAGCTGTTTTTT

J: TRBJ1-1
D: .
size: .
V: TRBV19
length: 14
CDR3: CASSTPRRSAEAFF
DNA: TGTGCCAGTAGTACTCCTCGGAGGTCCGCTGAAGCTTTCTTT

J: TRBJ1-1
D: TRBD1
size: .
V: TRBV5-1
length: 15
CDR3: CASSLGQERRKAAFF
DNA: TGCGCCAGCAGCCTCGGACAGGAGCGGAGAAAAGCCGCTTTCTTT

J: TRBJ1-3
D: TRBD1
size: .
V: TRBV6-5
length: 15
CDR3: CASATTGSSGNTIYF
DNA: TGTGCCAGCGCTACGACAGGGAGTTCTGGAAACACCATATATTTT

J: TRBJ1-6
D: TRBD1
size: .
V: TRBV13
length: 14
CDR3: CASSLGQSNSPLHF
DNA: TGTGCCAGCAGTCTGGGACAGTCGAATTCACCCCTCCACTTT